What follows are 26 T cell receptor beta chains derived from one specimen sequenced in a study of shared clonotypes between healthy human individuals. Data came from immunoSEQ multiplex PCR; TCRdb stores just in-frame clones and leaves some out. The data show roughly 700,000 clones, 90% seen once. The sample comprised memory CD8+ T cells from PBMCs. Indicated subset: CD45RO+ cells pooled with CCR7-negative TemRA cells. These TCRs come from a young man in good health. Some clones in this sample may be carry-over from other donors' samples.

The chain has TRBV9 and TRBJ2-6; D possibly corresponds to TRBD1 (6 bases). Germline assignment: CDR1 SGDLS and CDR2 YYNGEE. The V end was cut by 0 bases, the J end by 0 bases, with 13 bases between. This CDR3 contains 18 residues. The CDR3 spells CASSVVQGYFSGANVLTF. CDR3 DNA sequence: TGTGCCAGCAGCGTAGTACAGGGATATTTCTCTGGGGCCAACGTCCTGACTTTC.

This chain joins TRBV7-9 and TRBJ1-1; D ambiguous. The germline V gene encodes CDR1 SEHNR and CDR2 FQNEAQ (reference sequence). This CDR3 spans 15 amino acids. With 5 bases removed from V and 3 bases from J, the gap between germline ends came to 16 bases. CDR3 region: CASSRRSVLDTEAFF. CDR3 bases: TGTGCCAGCAGCCGGAGATCGGTATTGGACACTGAAGCTTTCTTT.

This chain connects TRBV7-2 to TRBJ2-7; D is perhaps TRBD1 (5 bases). The germline V gene has CDR1 SGHTA and CDR2 FQGNSA. Trimming shortened V by 5 bases and J by 2 bases, and 16 bases separated the two germline ends. This CDR3 spans 15 amino acids. CDR3 in DNA: TGTGCCAGCAGCCCCAGGGCTACAGGCCCCTACGAGCAGTACTTC. This translates into CASSPRATGPYEQYF.

V is TRBV11-2 and J is TRBJ2-7, with D perhaps assigned TRBD1 or TRBD2 (5 bases each). CDR1 is SGHAT, CDR2 FQNNGV, per germline. This CDR3 is 17 amino acids long. V lost 2 bases to trimming and J lost 1 base, with 18 bases between them. The CDR3, as DNA: TGTGCCAGCAGCTTAACCCCGGGACCACCCTTTTCCTACGAGCAGTACTTC. This gives the protein CASSLTPGPPFSYEQYF. Full variable domain (remainder filled in from reference TRBV11-2 and TRBJ2-7): EAGVAQSPRYKIIEKRQSVAFWCNPISGHATLYWYQQILGQGPKLLIQFQNNGVVDDSQLPKDRFSAERLKGVDSTLKIQPAKLEDSAVYLCASSLTPGPPFSYEQYFGPGTRLTVT.

V is TRBV2 and J is TRBJ2-1, with TRBD2 as a possible D gene (5 bases). Germline CDR1 and CDR2: SNHLY and FYNNEI. V lost 2 bases to trimming and J lost 10 bases, with 12 bases between them. The CDR3 sequence is 13 residues long. This CDR3 is CASSERLSEEQFF. In DNA form, the CDR3 reads TGTGCCAGCAGTGAAAGGCTTAGCGAAGAGCAGTTCTTC.

The V call is TRBV29-1, the J call TRBJ2-1; TRBD1 might be the D (5 bases). The CDR3 is 12 amino acids. Per the germline V gene, CDR1 is SQVTM and CDR2 is ANQGSEA. V lost 8 bases to trimming and J lost 5 bases, with 13 bases between them. Here the CDR3 reads CSPWGENNEQFF. The DNA for the CDR3 is TGCAGCCCTTGGGGCGAGAACAATGAGCAGTTCTTC.

The chain joins TRBV7-9 to TRBJ2-7; perhaps D is TRBD1 or TRBD2 (5 bases each). The germline V gene encodes CDR1 SEHNR and CDR2 FQNEAQ (reference sequence). This CDR3 has 13 residues. The germline V and J ends were trimmed by 5 bases and 6 bases, with 14 bases remaining between them. CDR3 coding DNA: TGTGCCAGCAGCCCAGAGGGGAGCCCCGAGCAGTACTTC. This translates into CASSPEGSPEQYF.

The chain couples TRBV29-1 to TRBJ2-6; possible D gene TRBD2, 5 bases. Trimming took off 4 bases at V and 2 bases at J, with 12 bases between the two ends. There are 15 residues in the CDR3. Germline CDR1 reads SQVTM; CDR2 reads ANQGSEA. CDR3 in amino acids: CSVGFGETGANVLTF. The CDR3 coding sequence is TGCAGCGTTGGTTTCGGGGAGACTGGGGCCAACGTCCTGACTTTC. Based on the CDR3 plus reference TRBV29-1 and TRBJ2-6, the full variable domain is SAVISQKPSRDICQRGTSLTIQCQVDSQVTMMFWYRQQPGQSLTLIATANQGSEATYESGFVIDKFPISRPNLTFSTLTVSNMSPEDSSIYLCSVGFGETGANVLTFGAGSRLTVL.

V and J are TRBV11-3 and TRBJ2-1; D is undetermined. The V and J ends lost 3 bases and 6 bases respectively, with 21 bases between them. The V gene's germline CDR1 is SGHNT and CDR2 YENEEA. CDR3 length equals 17 residues. CDR3 nucleotides: TGTGCCAGCAGCTTTTCCTTTGCGTCTGGAGTGAGCAATGAGCAGTTCTTC. Its protein product is CASSFSFASGVSNEQFF.

The chain has TRBV25-1 and TRBJ1-5; no reliable D call. Germline CDR1 reads MGHDK; CDR2 reads SYGVNS. The CDR3 sequence is 15 residues long. Trimming stripped 9 bases from V and 9 bases from J, with 24 bases between. The CDR3 here is CARSDGLGVVLPQHF. In nucleotides, the CDR3 is TGTGCCAGATCGGACGGACTTGGCGTGGTATTGCCCCAGCATTTT.

The rearrangement joins TRBV19 to TRBJ1-4; possibly TRBD1 for D (6 bases). This CDR3 is 17 amino acids long. Trimming pared 2 bases from V and 8 bases from J, leaving 21 bases between. CDR1 LNHDA and CDR2 SQIVND come from the germline V gene (reference sequence). As DNA, the CDR3 is TGTGCCAGTAGTATATATGGTAAGGGGGGACGACCCGAAAAACTGTTTTTT. Translation gives CASSIYGKGGRPEKLFF. Looking up the rest from reference TRBV19 and TRBJ1-4 gives the full variable domain: DGGITQSPKYLFRKEGQNVTLSCEQNLNHDAMYWYRQDPGQGLRLIYYSQIVNDFQKGDIAEGYSVSREKKESFPLTVTSAQKNPTAFYLCASSIYGKGGRPEKLFFGSGTQLSVL.

The CDR3 bases are TGTGCCAGCAGCGCCGGTGGGGGGTGGACAGATACGCAGTATTTT. This translates into CASSAGGGWTDTQYF. This chain uses TRBV9 with TRBJ2-3; D perhaps matches TRBD2 (6 bases). Per germline, CDR1 SGDLS and CDR2 YYNGEE. V was shortened by 3 bases and J by 3 bases, with 14 bases between the two germline ends. The length of the CDR3 is 15 residues.

The gene calls are TRBV7-9 and TRBJ2-1, with TRBD2 matching over 9 bases. This CDR3 has 18 amino acids. V shed 3 bases and J 8 bases; nucleotides not matched to a gene: 17. Germline CDR1 is SEHNR and CDR2 is FQNEAQ (reference sequence). CDR3 residues: CASSFWREGRSTSYEQFF. CDR3 nucleotides: TGTGCCAGCAGCTTCTGGCGGGAGGGCCGTTCCACTTCGTATGAGCAGTTCTTC.

The chain employs TRBV13 and TRBJ2-5, with 9 bases that match TRBD1. CDR3 length: 16 amino acids. With 5 bases clipped from V and 4 bases from J, the junction kept 11 bases outside the gene matches. The germline V gene has CDR1 PRHDT and CDR2 FYEKMQ (reference sequence). The CDR3 here is CASSGPGTGIGETQYF. CDR3 nucleotide sequence: TGTGCCAGCAGCGGCCCTGGGACAGGGATCGGAGAGACCCAGTACTTC.

On this clone: Other DNA sequences in this specimen translate into the identical CDR3. The chain links TRBV11-2 to TRBJ2-1; D call uncertain. This CDR3 has 11 amino acids. V gave up 5 bases and J gave up 7 bases, with 6 bases separating them. Germline assignment: CDR1 SGHAT and CDR2 FQNNGV. This CDR3 is CASSRSNEQFF. CDR3 bases: TGTGCCAGCAGCCGGAGTAATGAGCAGTTCTTC.

V gene TRBV28 combines with J gene TRBJ1-1; possibly TRBD1 for D (6 bases). Trimming shortened V by 5 bases and J by 0 bases, and 13 bases separated the two germline ends. CDR3 size: 15 residues. Germline CDR1 is MDHEN and CDR2 is SYDVKM. The chain's CDR3 is CASSPLQGMNTEAFF. In DNA form, the CDR3 reads TGTGCCAGCAGTCCACTACAGGGAATGAACACTGAAGCTTTCTTT.

The chain has TRBV28 and TRBJ2-7; 11 nucleotides match TRBD2. The CDR3 length is 16 residues. V lost 1 base to trimming and J lost 3 bases; unmatched junction nucleotides: 5. The germline CDR1 and CDR2 sequences are MDHEN and SYDVKM. CDR3 bases: TGTGCCAGCAGTTTATTTCGTCTAGCGGGAGGCTACGAGCAGTACTTC. Amino acids: CASSLFRLAGGYEQYF. Full variable domain (remainder filled in from reference TRBV28 and TRBJ2-7): DVKVTQSSRYLVKRTGEKVFLECVQDMDHENMFWYRQDPGLGLRLIYFSYDVKMKEKGDIPEGYSVSREKKERFSLILESASTNQTSMYLCASSLFRLAGGYEQYFGPGTRLTVT.

Details on this clone: Other nucleotide sequences from this sample produce the same CDR3. This rearrangement joins TRBV29-1 to TRBJ2-7; the D gene is possibly TRBD2 (5 bases). Germline lookup yields CDR1 SQVTM and CDR2 ANQGSEA. The CDR3 totals 13 residues. V lost 4 bases to trimming and J lost 2 bases, with 12 bases between them. CDR3 loop: CSVGWTGPYEQYF. For the CDR3, the DNA is TGCAGCGTTGGATGGACTGGCCCCTACGAGCAGTACTTC.

This chain connects TRBV10-2 to TRBJ2-7; no reliable D call. V was shortened by 3 bases and J by 5 bases, with 8 bases between the two germline ends. In germline, CDR1 is WSHSY, CDR2 SAAADI. There are 12 residues in the CDR3. DNA for the CDR3: TGCGCCAGCAGTGAAGGACCCCACGAGCAGTACTTC. Translated, it gives CASSEGPHEQYF.

J is TRBJ2-7 and V is TRBV28; 7 nucleotides line up with TRBD1. The CDR3 has 15 amino acids. The ends lost 9 bases at V and 4 bases at J; junction bases unmatched: 15. CDR1 and CDR2 (germline): MDHEN, SYDVKM. The CDR3 loop reads CARYKLRGLEYEQYF. In DNA, the CDR3 is TGTGCCAGATATAAGTTAAGGGGGCTTGAGTACGAGCAGTACTTC. Combining the CDR3 with reference TRBV28 and TRBJ2-7 gives the whole variable domain DVKVTQSSRYLVKRTGEKVFLECVQDMDHENMFWYRQDPGLGLRLIYFSYDVKMKEKGDIPEGYSVSREKKERFSLILESASTNQTSMYLCARYKLRGLEYEQYFGPGTRLTVT.

The V call is TRBV7-2, the J call TRBJ2-1; no reliable D call. The germline gives CDR1 SGHTA, CDR2 FQGNSA. This CDR3 is built from 13 residues. V lost 5 bases and J lost 15, with 20 bases in between. The CDR3 nucleotides are TGTGCCAGCAGCCCTCGGCTTCGGTCTGGGCTGTTCTTC. Residues: CASSPRLRSGLFF.

This chain links TRBV25-1 with TRBJ1-1; D may be TRBD1 (5 bases). Germline V gene data show CDR1 as MGHDK and CDR2 as SYGVNS. The V gene lost 5 bases and the J gene lost 3 bases, with 10 bases spanning the gap. The CDR3 spans 13 residues. The CDR3 bases are TGTGCCAGCAGTTTGGGGGACTACACTGAAGCTTTCTTT. This encodes CASSLGDYTEAFF.

This clone was counted once. The chain recombines TRBV11-2 with TRBJ2-3, with D unresolved. Trimming took 5 bases from V and 0 from J, leaving 15 bases between them. The CDR3 spans 16 residues. Germline V gene lookup returns CDR1 SGHAT and CDR2 FQNNGV. The CDR3 nucleotides are TGTGCCAGCAGCACCGAAAGTAAGGGTAGCACAGATACGCAGTATTTT. As protein: CASSTESKGSTDTQYF.

J is TRBJ1-1 and V is TRBV5-1; D may be TRBD1 (6 bases). The V gene lost 4 bases and the J gene lost 12 bases, with 13 bases spanning the gap. Germline loops: CDR1 SGHRS, CDR2 YFSETQ. This CDR3 comprises 11 residues. CDR3 sequence (DNA): TGCGCCAGCAGCACAGGGTCGTTGACTTTCTTT. Encoded protein: CASSTGSLTFF.

The chain is built from TRBV10-3 and TRBJ2-7; D is uncertain. Germline V gene lookup returns CDR1 ENHRY and CDR2 SYGVKD. CDR3 length: 15 amino acids. V was pared by 0 bases and J by 2 bases, with 11 bases between. For the CDR3, the DNA is TGTGCCATCAGTGAGTCGGGTGGAAGAGCCTACGAGCAGTACTTC. This gives the protein CAISESGGRAYEQYF.

This rearrangement joins TRBV27 to TRBJ2-7, with a tentative D call TRBD1 (5 bases). The germline V and J ends were trimmed by 0 bases and 2 bases, with 11 bases remaining between them. Germline V lookup: CDR1 MNHEY, CDR2 SMNVEV (reference sequence). There are 15 residues in the CDR3. Here the CDR3 DNA reads TGTGCCAGCAGTTTATCCGTGACAGCGACCTACGAGCAGTACTTC. Its protein is CASSLSVTATYEQYF.